These 16 T cell receptor beta chains were all obtained from the same sample, sequenced in a study of blood T cell repertoires in COVID-19. Data came from immunoSEQ multiplex PCR; TCRdb stores just in-frame clones and leaves some out. The sample includes tens of thousands of clones, about 82% of them seen just once. The specimen sequenced was peripheral blood. Receptors originate from an elderly man with active or convalescent COVID-19.

V and J are TRBV28 and TRBJ2-1, with D possibly TRBD2 on 5 matching bases. The CDR3 has 15 amino acids. In germline, CDR1 is MDHEN, CDR2 SYDVKM. Trimming took 10 bases from V and 0 from J, leaving 16 bases between them. The CDR3 loop is CAIGVGVSSYNEQFF. The CDR3 coding sequence is TGTGCCATCGGAGTCGGGGTGAGCTCCTACAATGAGCAGTTCTTC.

V gene TRBV7-6 combines with J gene TRBJ2-2, with a weak D call TRBD1 (5 bases). Trimming took 5 bases from V and 10 from J, leaving 14 bases between them. Germline V gene data show CDR1 as SGHVS and CDR2 as FNYEAQ. The CDR3 spans 13 residues. The CDR3 loop is CASSAHQGVELFF. CDR3 in DNA: TGTGCCAGCAGCGCCCATCAGGGCGTGGAGCTGTTTTTT.

This clone was observed a few times. This rearrangement joins TRBV6-5 to TRBJ1-2, with D possibly TRBD1 on 5 matching bases. Per the germline V gene, CDR1 is MNHEY and CDR2 is SVGAGI. Trimming pared 8 bases from V and 0 bases from J, leaving 16 bases between. There are 15 residues in the CDR3. CDR3 residues: CASQPGLGANYGYTF. CDR3 in DNA: TGTGCCAGCCAACCAGGGTTAGGGGCTAACTATGGCTACACCTTC.

The genes are TRBV28 and TRBJ2-3, with no clear D. CDR3 length: 15 amino acids. Looked up from germline, CDR1 is MDHEN and CDR2 is SYDVKM. With 5 bases removed from V and 0 bases from J, the gap between germline ends came to 12 bases. This chain's CDR3 is CASSPAAVSTDTQYF. The DNA for the CDR3 is TGTGCCAGCAGTCCCGCCGCGGTAAGCACAGATACGCAGTATTTT.

The chain joins TRBV2 to TRBJ2-2; D call uncertain. The CDR3 has 15 residues. The germline V and J ends were trimmed by 1 base and 0 bases, with 6 bases remaining between them. Germline CDR1 is SNHLY and CDR2 is FYNNEI. The DNA for the CDR3 is TGTGCCAGCAGTGAAGGGCAGGCGAACACCGGGGAGCTGTTTTTT. Encoded protein: CASSEGQANTGELFF.

The rearrangement links TRBV7-9 to TRBJ1-5, with a tentative D call TRBD1 (5 bases). V gave up 6 bases and J gave up 3 bases, with 9 bases separating them. This CDR3 has 13 residues. The germline V gene has CDR1 SEHNR and CDR2 FQNEAQ (reference sequence). The CDR3 region is CASSGGYNQPQHF. The DNA of the CDR3 is TGTGCCAGCAGTGGGGGGTACAATCAGCCCCAGCATTTT.

The rearrangement links TRBV6-1 to TRBJ2-7; a weak D match, TRBD1 (6 bases). This CDR3 spans 14 amino acids. V lost 2 bases, J lost 1 base, and 9 bases lay in between. Germline V gene data show CDR1 as MNHNS and CDR2 as SASEGT. This CDR3 is CASSEWGPSYEQYF. The DNA of the CDR3 is TGTGCCAGCAGTGAATGGGGGCCTTCCTACGAGCAGTACTTC.

The chain has TRBV4-1 and TRBJ2-7; D is uncertain. V was cut by 0 bases and J by 4 bases, with 10 bases left in between. CDR3 length: 14 residues. CDR1 is MGHRA and CDR2 is YSYEKL in the germline V gene. The CDR3 is CASSQDKGVYEQYF. The CDR3 DNA follows: TGCGCCAGCAGCCAAGATAAAGGAGTTTACGAGCAGTACTTC.

In its sample, this clone is medium-sized. The CDR3 sequence is CASRDRIFSGNTIYF. The CDR3 region has the DNA TGCGCCAGCAGGGACAGGATATTCTCTGGAAACACCATATATTTT. The chain recombines TRBV10-1 with TRBJ1-3; 7 positions agree with TRBD1. V trimming: 6 bases; J trimming: 0 bases; junction bases outside the gene matches: 5. This CDR3 is built from 15 residues. Germline V gene lookup returns CDR1 WNHNN and CDR2 SYGVQD (reference sequence).

This clone was seen more than once but under ten times. The chain employs TRBV10-3 and TRBJ1-5; D unclear. The V end was cut by 4 bases, the J end by 6 bases, with 13 bases between. Germline V lookup: CDR1 ENHRY, CDR2 SYGVKD. The CDR3 consists of 14 residues. The CDR3 sequence is CAISVAGLGQPQHF. CDR3 nucleotides: TGTGCCATCAGTGTCGCAGGCCTGGGTCAGCCCCAGCATTTT.

This clone is medium-sized (0.01 to 0.1%) by share. The CDR3 DNA sequence: TGTGCCAGCGCGGGGGGGCTCTGGACCGGGGAGCTGTTTTTT. This translates into CASAGGLWTGELFF. The V gene is TRBV19, the J gene TRBJ2-2; 9 bases match TRBD2. There are 14 residues in the CDR3. CDR1 is LNHDA, CDR2 SQIVND, per germline (reference sequence). The V segment lost 9 bases and the J segment 5 bases; nucleotides outside the gene matches: 7.

This chain uses TRBV5-1 with TRBJ2-7; 8 positions agree with TRBD2. The CDR3 consists of 18 residues. Germline loops: CDR1 SGHRS, CDR2 YFSETQ. With V trimmed by 4 bases and J by 2 bases, 17 bases remained unmatched. CDR3 bases: TGCGCCAGCAGCACCCAAGTAGATCGGGGGGGGCGAACCTACGAGCAGTACTTC. It specifies CASSTQVDRGGRTYEQYF. Full variable domain (rest looked up from reference TRBV5-1 and TRBJ2-7): KAGVTQTPRYLIKTRGQQVTLSCSPISGHRSVSWYQQTPGQGLQFLFEYFSETQRNKGNFPGRFSGRQFSNSRSEMNVSTLELGDSALYLCASSTQVDRGGRTYEQYFGPGTRLTVT.

The chain links TRBV7-9 to TRBJ2-2, with 9 bases aligning to TRBD2. Germline V gives CDR1 SEHNR, CDR2 FQNEAQ (reference sequence). The CDR3 runs 16 residues. V lost 10 bases to trimming and J lost 3 bases; unmatched junction nucleotides: 12. CDR3 DNA: TGTGCCACCGTAAGCCCGACTAGCGGATACACCGGGGAGCTGTTTTTT. Its translation is CATVSPTSGYTGELFF.

The chain joins TRBV28 to TRBJ1-5, with D tentatively TRBD1 (6 bases). The germline V gene encodes CDR1 MDHEN and CDR2 SYDVKM. With 7 bases removed from V and 2 bases from J, the gap between germline ends came to 18 bases. The length of the CDR3 is 16 residues. Here the CDR3 DNA reads TGTGCCAGCATGAAGTGGGGAGGGGGGGGCAATCAGCCCCAGCATTTT. Protein product: CASMKWGGGGNQPQHF.

The V and J genes are TRBV2 and TRBJ1-4; TRBD1 agrees at 7 bases. Germline V gene sequence: CDR1 SNHLY, CDR2 FYNNEI. This CDR3 spans 14 amino acids. V gave up 6 bases and J gave up 7 bases; unmatched junction bases: 8. Here the CDR3 DNA reads TGTGCCAGCAGCCCCGGGACAGTAGGTGAAAAACTGTTTTTT. Its translation: CASSPGTVGEKLFF. The variable domain in full, with the rest retrieved from reference TRBV2 and TRBJ1-4, is EPEVTQTPSHQVTQMGQEVILRCVPISNHLYFYWYRQILGQKVEFLVSFYNNEISEKSEIFDDQFSVERPDGSNFTLKIRSTKLEDSAMYFCASSPGTVGEKLFFGSGTQLSVL.

This chain links TRBV7-9 with TRBJ2-3, with 11 bases fitting TRBD2. This CDR3 has 12 amino acids. The J segment lost 6 bases and the V segment lost 11 bases, leaving 4 bases of the junction unmatched. CDR1 is SEHNR, CDR2 FQNEAQ, per germline (reference sequence). CDR3 sequence (DNA): TGTGCCGCTAGCGGGGGGCCGGATACGCAGTATTTT. Its translation is CAASGGPDTQYF.